Listed below are T cell receptor beta chains from one sample, sequenced in a study of blood T cell repertoires in COVID-19. TCRdb keeps only in-frame clones here, not all; method: immunoSEQ multiplex PCR. The sample shows nearly 70,000 clones, approximately 88% of them seen only once. The material sequenced was peripheral blood. The receptors shown here come from a woman in her seventies with acute or convalescent COVID-19. The CDR3 runs from the conserved cysteine through the conserved F or W. Each record gives: V gene, J gene, clone size, D gene, CDR3 protein, CDR3 DNA. A D gene is named only where the DNA matches it firmly. The size entry is marked missing in some rows and otherwise reads once, few, many or a size class.

v_gene: TRBV18
j_gene: TRBJ2-5
abundance: .
d_gene: TRBD1
CDR3aa: CASSPPGGTGGPKTQYF
CDR3nt: TGTGCCAGCTCACCACCAGGCGGGACAGGGGGCCCAAAGACCCAGTACTTC

v_gene: TRBV10-3
j_gene: TRBJ2-1
abundance: .
d_gene: TRBD1
CDR3aa: CAIRTGSGNEQFF
CDR3nt: TGTGCCATCCGGACAGGGTCTGGTAATGAGCAGTTCTTC

v_gene: TRBV9
j_gene: TRBJ1-5
abundance: .
d_gene: .
CDR3aa: CASSVSPSLNQPQHF
CDR3nt: TGTGCCAGCAGCGTATCCCCCAGTCTTAATCAGCCCCAGCATTTT

v_gene: TRBV4-1
j_gene: TRBJ2-1
abundance: .
d_gene: TRBD1
CDR3aa: CASSQAGTGSLQGQFF
CDR3nt: TGCGCCAGCAGCCAAGCCGGGACAGGGAGTTTACAGGGGCAGTTCTTC

v_gene: TRBV6-6
j_gene: TRBJ2-2
abundance: .
d_gene: TRBD2
CDR3aa: CASRLAGENTGELFF
CDR3nt: TGTGCCAGCAGGCTAGCGGGAGAGAACACCGGGGAGCTGTTTTTT

v_gene: TRBV4-3
j_gene: TRBJ1-4
abundance: .
d_gene: .
CDR3aa: CASSQDIVRGSTNEKLFF
CDR3nt: TGCGCCAGCAGCCAAGATATCGTAAGGGGGTCAACTAATGAAAAACTGTTTTTT

v_gene: TRBV24-1
j_gene: TRBJ2-7
abundance: .
d_gene: .
CDR3aa: CATSDRYEQYF
CDR3nt: TGTGCCACCAGTGATCGCTACGAGCAGTACTTC

v_gene: TRBV7-3
j_gene: TRBJ2-3
abundance: .
d_gene: TRBD2
CDR3aa: CASSLSSGRTPDTQYF
CDR3nt: TGTGCCAGCAGCTTAAGTAGCGGGAGGACTCCAGATACGCAGTATTTT

v_gene: TRBV7-2
j_gene: TRBJ1-2
abundance: .
d_gene: .
CDR3aa: CASSYLSAPDGYTF
CDR3nt: TGTGCCAGCAGTTATTTAAGTGCCCCAGATGGCTACACCTTC

v_gene: TRBV24-1
j_gene: TRBJ1-2
abundance: .
d_gene: .
CDR3aa: CATSVGVSYGYTF
CDR3nt: TGTGCCACCAGTGTCGGGGTTTCCTATGGCTACACCTTC

v_gene: TRBV28
j_gene: TRBJ1-2
abundance: .
d_gene: TRBD1
CDR3aa: CASTGQGNYGYTF
CDR3nt: TGTGCCAGCACCGGACAGGGGAACTATGGCTACACCTTC

v_gene: TRBV3-1/TRBV3-2
j_gene: TRBJ2-3
abundance: .
d_gene: .
CDR3aa: CASSRRRAGADTQYF
CDR3nt: TGTGCCAGCAGCCGAAGGCGGGCCGGGGCAGATACGCAGTATTTT

v_gene: TRBV27
j_gene: TRBJ1-2
abundance: .
d_gene: .
CDR3aa: CASSFSSSYGYTF
CDR3nt: TGTGCCAGCAGTTTTTCCAGTTCCTATGGCTACACCTTC

v_gene: TRBV5-1
j_gene: TRBJ2-1
abundance: .
d_gene: TRBD2
CDR3aa: CASSLETSGSTAFF
CDR3nt: TGCGCCAGCAGCTTGGAGACTAGCGGGAGCACGGCGTTCTTC

v_gene: TRBV5-1
j_gene: TRBJ1-6
abundance: .
d_gene: .
CDR3aa: CASSLRGQNNSPLHF
CDR3nt: TGCGCCAGCAGCTTGCGGGGACAAAATAATTCACCCCTCCACTTT

v_gene: TRBV5-4
j_gene: TRBJ1-2
abundance: .
d_gene: .
CDR3aa: CASSLAGQIFYGYTF
CDR3nt: TGTGCCAGCAGCTTGGCTGGACAGATTTTTTATGGCTACACCTTC

v_gene: TRBV3-1/TRBV3-2
j_gene: TRBJ1-4
abundance: .
d_gene: .
CDR3aa: CASSSLVGGELFF
CDR3nt: TGTGCCAGCAGCTCCCTTGTGGGCGGGGAACTGTTTTTT

v_gene: TRBV18
j_gene: TRBJ1-5
abundance: .
d_gene: .
CDR3aa: CASSVGGGQPQHF
CDR3nt: TGTGCCAGCTCGGTGGGGGGAGGTCAGCCCCAGCATTTT

v_gene: TRBV7-8
j_gene: TRBJ2-3
abundance: once
d_gene: TRBD2
CDR3aa: CASSLALRRGGLDTQYF
CDR3nt: TGTGCCAGCAGCTTAGCCTTACGACGGGGGGGCCTGGATACGCAGTATTTT

v_gene: TRBV27
j_gene: TRBJ1-6
abundance: .
d_gene: .
CDR3aa: CASKTWDKVRSPLHF
CDR3nt: TGTGCCAGCAAAACTTGGGACAAAGTTAGGTCACCCCTCCACTTT

v_gene: TRBV7-2
j_gene: TRBJ1-5
abundance: .
d_gene: .
CDR3aa: CASSLGEGNQPQHF
CDR3nt: TGTGCCAGCAGTCTAGGCGAGGGCAATCAGCCCCAGCATTTT

v_gene: TRBV7-2
j_gene: TRBJ2-1
abundance: .
d_gene: TRBD1
CDR3aa: CASSPPGGQGYNEQFF
CDR3nt: TGTGCCAGCAGCCCCCCAGGAGGACAGGGATACAATGAGCAGTTCTTC

v_gene: TRBV10-3
j_gene: TRBJ2-3
abundance: .
d_gene: TRBD2
CDR3aa: CAIATSGTDTQYF
CDR3nt: TGTGCCATCGCTACTAGCGGCACAGATACGCAGTATTTT

v_gene: TRBV27
j_gene: TRBJ1-2
abundance: .
d_gene: TRBD1
CDR3aa: CASRTQGGYTF
CDR3nt: TGTGCCAGCAGGACACAGGGGGGCTACACCTTC

v_gene: TRBV18
j_gene: TRBJ1-5
abundance: .
d_gene: TRBD1
CDR3aa: CASSSDRGNQPQHF
CDR3nt: TGTGCCAGCTCATCGGACAGGGGCAATCAGCCCCAGCATTTT

v_gene: TRBV28
j_gene: TRBJ1-5
abundance: .
d_gene: .
CDR3aa: CASRVGQPNQPQHF
CDR3nt: TGTGCCAGCAGGGTAGGACAGCCAAATCAGCCCCAGCATTTT

v_gene: TRBV6-5
j_gene: TRBJ2-7
abundance: .
d_gene: .
CDR3aa: CASSYSWGEGSYEQYF
CDR3nt: TGTGCCAGCAGTTACTCATGGGGGGAAGGGTCCTACGAGCAGTACTTC

v_gene: TRBV28
j_gene: TRBJ2-1
abundance: .
d_gene: .
CDR3aa: CAISRAGSRNEQFF
CDR3nt: TGTGCCATCTCACGGGCGGGGTCCAGGAATGAGCAGTTCTTC

v_gene: TRBV10-3
j_gene: TRBJ1-5
abundance: .
d_gene: .
CDR3aa: CAISDKAGVNQPQHF
CDR3nt: TGTGCCATCAGTGATAAGGCAGGCGTAAATCAGCCCCAGCATTTT

v_gene: TRBV7-6
j_gene: TRBJ1-3
abundance: .
d_gene: .
CDR3aa: CASSLDRRNTIYF
CDR3nt: TGTGCCAGCAGCTTAGATCGGCGGAACACCATATATTTT

v_gene: TRBV6-6
j_gene: TRBJ2-7
abundance: .
d_gene: TRBD2
CDR3aa: CASSYSPGTRAYEQYF
CDR3nt: TGTGCCAGCAGTTACAGTCCCGGGACTAGAGCCTACGAGCAGTACTTC

v_gene: TRBV5-1
j_gene: TRBJ1-4
abundance: .
d_gene: TRBD1
CDR3aa: CASSLAGQGLNEKLFF
CDR3nt: TGCGCCAGCAGCTTGGCGGGACAGGGCCTTAATGAAAAACTGTTTTTT

v_gene: TRBV7-9
j_gene: TRBJ2-7
abundance: .
d_gene: TRBD2
CDR3aa: CASSSRGNSYEQYF
CDR3nt: TGTGCCAGCAGCTCGCGGGGGAATTCCTACGAGCAGTACTTC

v_gene: TRBV5-1
j_gene: TRBJ2-1
abundance: .
d_gene: TRBD2
CDR3aa: CASSRGGGGNNEQFF
CDR3nt: TGCGCCAGCAGCCGCGGGGGCGGGGGGAACAATGAGCAGTTCTTC

v_gene: TRBV21-1
j_gene: TRBJ2-7
abundance: .
d_gene: .
CDR3aa: CASPGGPTIYEQYF
CDR3nt: TGTGCCAGCCCAGGAGGGCCGACAATCTACGAGCAGTACTTC

v_gene: TRBV7-9
j_gene: TRBJ1-2
abundance: .
d_gene: .
CDR3aa: CASSLGASGNYGYTF
CDR3nt: TGTGCCAGCAGCTTAGGGGCGTCCGGAAACTATGGCTACACCTTC

v_gene: TRBV7-9
j_gene: TRBJ1-1
abundance: .
d_gene: .
CDR3aa: CASSLAPRNTEAFF
CDR3nt: TGTGCCAGCAGCTTAGCACCGAGGAACACTGAAGCTTTCTTT

v_gene: TRBV5-6
j_gene: TRBJ2-7
abundance: once
d_gene: TRBD2
CDR3aa: CASSFLAGSAYEQYF
CDR3nt: TGTGCCAGCAGCTTTCTAGCGGGGTCCGCCTACGAGCAGTACTTC

v_gene: TRBV18
j_gene: TRBJ1-2
abundance: .
d_gene: .
CDR3aa: CASSPRSTGDGYTF
CDR3nt: TGTGCCAGCTCACCACGGAGTACCGGGGATGGCTACACCTTC

v_gene: TRBV3-1/TRBV3-2
j_gene: TRBJ2-3
abundance: .
d_gene: .
CDR3aa: CASSLMGGDTQYF
CDR3nt: TGTGCCAGCAGCTTAATGGGGGGAGATACGCAGTATTTT

v_gene: TRBV2
j_gene: TRBJ1-1
abundance: .
d_gene: TRBD1
CDR3aa: CASSEALQGGAFF
CDR3nt: TGTGCCAGCAGTGAAGCGTTGCAGGGGGGAGCTTTCTTT

v_gene: TRBV2
j_gene: TRBJ2-3
abundance: .
d_gene: TRBD2
CDR3aa: CASSERLAGGGTQYF
CDR3nt: TGTGCCAGCAGTGAACGCCTAGCGGGGGGGGGCACGCAGTATTTT

v_gene: TRBV30
j_gene: TRBJ1-3
abundance: few
d_gene: .
CDR3aa: CAWKRSGNTIYF
CDR3nt: TGTGCCTGGAAGAGATCTGGAAACACCATATATTTT

v_gene: TRBV7-9
j_gene: TRBJ1-5
abundance: .
d_gene: .
CDR3aa: CASSFGQDNQPQHF
CDR3nt: TGTGCCAGCAGCTTTGGGCAGGACAATCAGCCCCAGCATTTT

v_gene: TRBV28
j_gene: TRBJ1-1
abundance: .
d_gene: TRBD1
CDR3aa: CASSPLTGAVVEAFF
CDR3nt: TGTGCCAGCAGTCCCCTGACAGGGGCAGTGGTTGAAGCTTTCTTT

v_gene: TRBV6-4
j_gene: TRBJ2-3
abundance: .
d_gene: TRBD2
CDR3aa: CASSDSKGLAGVPDTQYF
CDR3nt: TGTGCCAGCAGTGACTCAAAGGGACTAGCGGGAGTTCCAGATACGCAGTATTTT

v_gene: TRBV15
j_gene: TRBJ1-5
abundance: .
d_gene: .
CDR3aa: CATSSLAESDDQPQHF
CDR3nt: TGTGCCACCAGCAGTCTAGCCGAATCGGACGATCAGCCCCAGCATTTT

v_gene: TRBV29-1
j_gene: TRBJ1-2
abundance: .
d_gene: .
CDR3aa: CSVDWGTAYGYTF
CDR3nt: TGCAGCGTAGACTGGGGCACAGCCTATGGCTACACCTTC

v_gene: TRBV6-5
j_gene: TRBJ2-7
abundance: once
d_gene: .
CDR3aa: CASSSTRQVNLRDQYF
CDR3nt: TGTGCCAGCAGTTCCACAAGACAGGTCAATCTACGAGATCAGTACTTC

v_gene: TRBV18
j_gene: TRBJ2-7
abundance: .
d_gene: .
CDR3aa: CASSRGQLTYEQYF
CDR3nt: TGTGCCAGCTCACGCGGACAGCTAACCTACGAGCAGTACTTC

v_gene: TRBV5-1
j_gene: TRBJ1-4
abundance: .
d_gene: TRBD1
CDR3aa: CASSSAGGSNEKLFF
CDR3nt: TGCGCCAGCAGCTCTGCAGGGGGCTCTAATGAAAAACTGTTTTTT

v_gene: TRBV19
j_gene: TRBJ1-2
abundance: .
d_gene: .
CDR3aa: CASREQGSNYGYTF
CDR3nt: TGTGCCAGCCGGGAGCAGGGCTCGAACTATGGCTACACCTTC

v_gene: TRBV19
j_gene: TRBJ2-1
abundance: .
d_gene: TRBD2
CDR3aa: CASSMASGGVNEQFF
CDR3nt: TGTGCCAGTAGTATGGCTAGCGGGGGGGTTAATGAGCAGTTCTTC

v_gene: TRBV6-5
j_gene: TRBJ1-5
abundance: .
d_gene: TRBD1
CDR3aa: CASSRTGAGNQPQHF
CDR3nt: TGTGCCAGCAGTCGTACAGGGGCGGGCAATCAGCCCCAGCATTTT

v_gene: TRBV24-1
j_gene: TRBJ2-3
abundance: .
d_gene: TRBD1
CDR3aa: CATSEDRGMTDTQYF
CDR3nt: TGTGCCACCAGTGAGGACAGGGGAATGACAGATACGCAGTATTTT